The sequence of this T cell receptor (beta chain) was determined in a study of cytomegalovirus exposure and HLA in healthy donors. Overall study findings and caveats: Reports showed the classifier diagnosing cytomegalovirus status with high specificity and sensitivity. Looking again later, the authors saw that most CMV-associated TCR beta chains seemed HLA-restricted.

The CDR3 is made up of 15 amino acids. The V gene's germline CDR1 is MNHNS and CDR2 SASEGT. Trimming pared 6 bases from V and 7 bases from J, leaving 18 bases between. This clone has more than one count but fewer than ten. Antigen: not known. PCR was performed using 60 Vbeta and 13 Jbeta primers. TCRdb's table, derived via immunoSEQ multiplex PCR, lists solely in-frame clones and lacks some. The data show over 20,000 clones, around 70% seen once. The sequence derives from a woman aged 45-60 years in good health and CMV-seronegative. Sequencing used PBMCs. The V gene is TRBV6-1, the J gene TRBJ2-2; no clear D gene. CDR3 protein: CASSDPPAPGGELFF. The CDR3 region has the DNA TGTGCCAGCAGCGACCCCCCAGCTCCGGGCGGGGAGCTGTTTTTT.